What follows is one T cell receptor (beta chain) and its context. J was trimmed by 4 bases and V by 2 bases; bases with no gene match: 6. This CDR3 has 15 amino acids. Germline lookup yields CDR1 SGHRS and CDR2 YFSETQ. The sample originates from a study of cytomegalovirus exposure and HLA in healthy donors. With 60 Vbeta and 13 Jbeta primers, the PCR was carried out. Here immunoSEQ multiplex PCR was the method, and the copy in TCRdb shows in-frame clones only, minus some. There are 150,000 to 200,000 clones in the sample; around 80% occur only once, and about 1.5% lies in the top ten. The source of this sequence is a man in his late teens or twenties in good health and CMV-seronegative. The sample comprised PBMCs. The chain uses TRBV5-1 and TRBJ2-5, with TRBD1 identical over 9 bases. As DNA, the CDR3 is TGCGCCAGCAGCTTTAGACAGGGGGTAGGAGAGACCCAGTACTTC. It translates to CASSFRQGVGETQYF.